One sample yielded the 3 T cell receptor beta chains listed below, sequenced in a study of PD-1 blockade in classical Hodgkin lymphoma. Generated by immunoSEQ multiplex PCR, the TCRdb table keeps only in-frame clones and is missing some. The sample shows some 31,000 clones, under 95% of them seen only once. Specified time point: newly diagnosed, previously untreated cHL patient sample. The sample taken for sequencing was peripheral blood mononuclear cells (PBMCs). Receptors were obtained from a human donor with classical Hodgkin lymphoma.

The chain employs TRBV18 and TRBJ1-2, with D unclear. The V gene lost 5 bases and the J gene lost 7 bases, with 8 bases spanning the gap. This CDR3 has 11 amino acids. The germline CDR1 and CDR2 sequences are KGHSH and LQKENI. The CDR3 loop is CASSSTAGYTF. CDR3 nucleotide sequence: TGTGCCAGCTCAAGTACAGCTGGCTACACCTTC.

The chain recombines TRBV10-3 with TRBJ1-5, with a tentative D call TRBD1 (6 bases). V dropped 5 bases and J dropped 3 bases, with 8 bases sitting between them. The CDR3 is 13 residues long. Germline-derived CDR1 and CDR2 are ENHRY and SYGVKD. CDR3 residues: CAISQGFNQPQHF. CDR3 bases: TGTGCCATCAGTCAGGGGTTCAATCAGCCCCAGCATTTT.

J is TRBJ2-1 and V is TRBV15; 11 bases fit TRBD2. The germline V gene has CDR1 LNHNV and CDR2 YYDKDF (reference sequence). The V gene end was trimmed by 1 base and the J gene end by 2 bases; junction bases not matched to a gene: 4. The CDR3 totals 17 residues. In DNA form, the CDR3 reads TGTGCCACCAGCAGAGTCGCACTAGCGGGGGCCTACAATGAGCAGTTCTTC. This sequence encodes CATSRVALAGAYNEQFF.